This T cell receptor (beta chain) is from a study of T cell changes during pregnancy in multiple sclerosis. The CDR3 is 16 residues long. Per germline, CDR1 SGHVS and CDR2 FQNEAQ. The data were produced by immunoSEQ multiplex PCR, yet TCRdb's version contains in-frame clones alone and is incomplete. This table has 40,000 to 45,000 clones, 85% to 95% appearing once. Concerning this clone: The germline gene is not matched at one end of the junction; a read error may be the cause.

The rearrangement uses TRBV7-8 and TRBJ1-6; 7 bases map to TRBD1. The starting material was CD4+ T cells from peripheral blood mononuclear cells, obtained in the third trimester of pregnancy. This receptor was identified in a female donor with multiple sclerosis, enrolled in a pregnancy study. Here the CDR3 DNA reads TGTGTCAGCAGCTTAGCGGGGACAGCCGTAGGTTCACCCCTCCACTTT. Its translation is CVSSLAGTAVGSPLHF.